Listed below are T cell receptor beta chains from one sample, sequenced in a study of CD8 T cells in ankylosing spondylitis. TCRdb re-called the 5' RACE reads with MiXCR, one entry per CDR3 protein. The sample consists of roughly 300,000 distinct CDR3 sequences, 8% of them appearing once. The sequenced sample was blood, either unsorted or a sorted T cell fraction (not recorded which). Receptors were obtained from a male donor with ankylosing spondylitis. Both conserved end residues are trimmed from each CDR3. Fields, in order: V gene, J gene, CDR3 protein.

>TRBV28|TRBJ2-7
ASSFGVAGENYEQY
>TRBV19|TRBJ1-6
ASGTGVNSPLH
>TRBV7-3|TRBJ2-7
ASSLGEGGEQY
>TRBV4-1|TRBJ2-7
ASSQDPVNSGAPYEQY
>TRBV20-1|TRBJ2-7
SFPGGTSGSYEQY
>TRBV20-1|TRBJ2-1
SARHLDRGRFNNEQF
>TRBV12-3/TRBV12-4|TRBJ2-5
ASSLGGLAEETQY
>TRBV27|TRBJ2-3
ASRKAGTDTQY
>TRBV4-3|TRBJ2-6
ASSQDPPFQTGANVLT
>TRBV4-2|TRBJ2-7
ASSHFGGQGSYEQY
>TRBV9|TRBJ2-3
ASSVGGLAGGTQY
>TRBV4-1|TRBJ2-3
ASSHGIFPGLASTDTQY
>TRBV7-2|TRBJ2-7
ASSTGVGHYEQY
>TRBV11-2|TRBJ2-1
ASSTGLAGANEQF
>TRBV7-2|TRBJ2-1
ASSGSGSYNEQF
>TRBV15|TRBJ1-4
ATSTGTGEAGKLF